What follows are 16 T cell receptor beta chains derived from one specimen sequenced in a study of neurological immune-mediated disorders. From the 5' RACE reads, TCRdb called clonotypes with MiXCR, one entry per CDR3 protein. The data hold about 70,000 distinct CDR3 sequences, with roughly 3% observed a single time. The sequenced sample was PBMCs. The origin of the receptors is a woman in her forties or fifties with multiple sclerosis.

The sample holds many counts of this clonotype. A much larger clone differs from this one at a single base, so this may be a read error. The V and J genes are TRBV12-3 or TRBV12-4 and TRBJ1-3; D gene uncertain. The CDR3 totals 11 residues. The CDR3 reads CDSRQGNTIYF. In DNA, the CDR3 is TGTGACAGCAGGCAAGGAAACACCATATATTTT.

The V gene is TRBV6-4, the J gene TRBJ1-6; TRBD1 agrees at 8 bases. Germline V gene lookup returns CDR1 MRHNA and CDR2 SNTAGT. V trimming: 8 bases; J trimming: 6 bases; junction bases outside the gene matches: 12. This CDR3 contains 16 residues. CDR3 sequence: CASGTGELGLNSPLHF. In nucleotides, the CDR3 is TGTGCCAGCGGGACAGGCGAGTTGGGGCTTAATTCACCCCTCCACTTT.

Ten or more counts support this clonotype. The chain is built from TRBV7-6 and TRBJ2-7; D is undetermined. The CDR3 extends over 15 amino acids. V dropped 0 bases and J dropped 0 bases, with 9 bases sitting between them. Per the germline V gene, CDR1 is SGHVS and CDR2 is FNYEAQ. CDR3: CASSLAVGPSYEQYF. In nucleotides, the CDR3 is TGTGCCAGCAGCTTAGCGGTCGGCCCCTCCTACGAGCAGTACTTC.

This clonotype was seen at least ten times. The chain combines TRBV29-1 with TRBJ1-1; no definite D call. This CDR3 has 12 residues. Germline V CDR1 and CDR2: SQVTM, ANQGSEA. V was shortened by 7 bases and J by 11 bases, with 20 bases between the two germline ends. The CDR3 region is CSADSGEVGAFF. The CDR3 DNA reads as TGCAGCGCTGACTCGGGCGAAGTAGGGGCTTTCTTT.

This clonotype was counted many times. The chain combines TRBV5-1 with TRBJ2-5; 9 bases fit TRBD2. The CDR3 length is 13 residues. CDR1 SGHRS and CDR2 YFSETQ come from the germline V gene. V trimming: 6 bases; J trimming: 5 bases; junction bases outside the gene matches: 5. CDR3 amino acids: CASTRGREETQYF. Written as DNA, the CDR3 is TGCGCCAGCACACGCGGGAGGGAGGAGACCCAGTACTTC.

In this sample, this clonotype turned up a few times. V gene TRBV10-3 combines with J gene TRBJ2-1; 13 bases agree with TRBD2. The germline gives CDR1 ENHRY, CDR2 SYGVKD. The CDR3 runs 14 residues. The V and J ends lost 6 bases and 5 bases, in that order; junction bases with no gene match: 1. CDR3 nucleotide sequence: TGTGCCATCAGACTAGCGGGAGGGAACAATGAGCAGTTCTTC. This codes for CAIRLAGGNNEQFF.

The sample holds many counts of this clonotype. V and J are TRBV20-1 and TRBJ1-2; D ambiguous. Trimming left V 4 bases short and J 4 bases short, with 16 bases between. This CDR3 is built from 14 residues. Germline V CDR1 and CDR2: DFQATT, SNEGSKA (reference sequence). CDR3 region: CSATPGRRFYGYTF. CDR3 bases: TGCAGTGCTACCCCAGGACGGAGGTTCTATGGCTACACCTTC.

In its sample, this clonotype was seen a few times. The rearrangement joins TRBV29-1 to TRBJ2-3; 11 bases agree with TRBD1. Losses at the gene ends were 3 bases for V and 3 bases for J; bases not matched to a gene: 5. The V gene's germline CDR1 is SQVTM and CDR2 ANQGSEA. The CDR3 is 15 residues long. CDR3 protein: CSVEDRGRGTDTQYF. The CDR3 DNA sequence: TGCAGCGTTGAGGACAGGGGGCGCGGAACAGATACGCAGTATTTT.

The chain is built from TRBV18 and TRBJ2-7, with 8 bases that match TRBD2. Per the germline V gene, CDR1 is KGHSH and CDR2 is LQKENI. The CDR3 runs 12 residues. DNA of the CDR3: TGTGACAGCTCGACGGGAGGGGGGCAGCAGTACGTC. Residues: CDSSTGGGQQYV.

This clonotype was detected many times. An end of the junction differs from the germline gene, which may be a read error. CDR3 protein: CSAREKTGPNTEAFF. The CDR3, as DNA: TGCAGTGCTCGAGAGAAGACAGGACCCAACACTGAAGCTTTCTTT. The chain employs TRBV20-1 and TRBJ1-1; D is perhaps TRBD1 (6 bases). The CDR3 length is 15 residues. Germline V gene lookup returns CDR1 DFQATT and CDR2 SNEGSKA (reference sequence).

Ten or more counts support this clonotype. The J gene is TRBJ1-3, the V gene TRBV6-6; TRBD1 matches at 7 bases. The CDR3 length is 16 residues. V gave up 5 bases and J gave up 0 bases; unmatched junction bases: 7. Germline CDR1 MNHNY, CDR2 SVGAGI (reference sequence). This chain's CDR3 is CASSLGQTSSGNTIYF. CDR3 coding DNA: TGTGCCAGCAGTCTGGGACAGACTTCCTCTGGAAACACCATATATTTT.

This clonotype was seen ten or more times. CDR3 in amino acids: CASRPSRQRNEKLFF. CDR3 sequence (DNA): TGTGCCAGCAGACCATCCCGACAGAGGAATGAAAAACTGTTTTTT. V and J are TRBV5-6 and TRBJ1-4; D is possibly TRBD1 (5 bases). V lost 5 bases and J 5 bases, leaving 16 bases between the germline ends. The CDR3 has 15 amino acids. In germline, CDR1 is SGHDT, CDR2 YYEEEE.

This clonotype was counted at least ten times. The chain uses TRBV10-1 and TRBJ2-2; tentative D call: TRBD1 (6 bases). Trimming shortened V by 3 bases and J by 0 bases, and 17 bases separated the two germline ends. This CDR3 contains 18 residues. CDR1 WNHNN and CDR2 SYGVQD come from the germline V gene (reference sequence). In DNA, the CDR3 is TGCGCCAGCAGTGACCCGCGGCGGACAGACTCGAACACCGGGGAGCTGTTTTTT. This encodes CASSDPRRTDSNTGELFF.

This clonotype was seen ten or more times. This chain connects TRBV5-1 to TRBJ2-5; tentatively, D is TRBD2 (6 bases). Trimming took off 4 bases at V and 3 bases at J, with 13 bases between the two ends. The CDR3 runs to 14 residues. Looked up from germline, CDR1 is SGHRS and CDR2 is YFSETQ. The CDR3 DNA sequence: TGCGCCAGCAGCGTGCCTGGCGGGGAAGAGACCCAGTACTTC. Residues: CASSVPGGEETQYF. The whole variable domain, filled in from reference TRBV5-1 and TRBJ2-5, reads KAGVTQTPRYLIKTRGQQVTLSCSPISGHRSVSWYQQTPGQGLQFLFEYFSETQRNKGNFPGRFSGRQFSNSRSEMNVSTLELGDSALYLCASSVPGGEETQYFGPGTRLLVL.

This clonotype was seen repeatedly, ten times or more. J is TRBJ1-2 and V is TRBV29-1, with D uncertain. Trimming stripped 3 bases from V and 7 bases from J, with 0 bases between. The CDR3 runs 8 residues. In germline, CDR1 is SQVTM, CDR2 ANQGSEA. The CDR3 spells CSVDGYTF. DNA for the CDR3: TGCAGCGTTGATGGCTACACCTTC.

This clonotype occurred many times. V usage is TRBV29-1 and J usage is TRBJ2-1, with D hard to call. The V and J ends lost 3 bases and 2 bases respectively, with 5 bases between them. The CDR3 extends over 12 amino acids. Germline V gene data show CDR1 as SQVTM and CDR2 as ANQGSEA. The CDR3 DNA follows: TGCAGCGTTGATGGTACCTACAATGAGCAGTTCTTC. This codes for CSVDGTYNEQFF.